A single sample is the source of the 21 T cell receptor beta chains below, sequenced in a study of control samples from healthy donors and cancer patients. Assay: immunoSEQ multiplex PCR; the TCRdb copy retains only in-frame clones and omits some. The sample has just under 75,000 clones; over 75% are singletons. Sequencing was done on a sample of blood. These receptors were taken from a woman aged 45-59 years in good health.

This chain uses TRBV7-2 with TRBJ2-3; D remains ambiguous. The CDR3 contains 13 residues. The ends were cut back, 1 base at V and 5 bases at J, with 7 bases in the middle. Germline CDR1 and CDR2: SGHTA and FQGNSA. This CDR3 is CASSLVGRDTQYF. The CDR3 bases are TGTGCCAGCAGCTTAGTAGGTCGAGATACGCAGTATTTT.

Here the CDR3 DNA reads TGTGCCACCAGTGATTTTGGGGGGTCCGGGGAGCTGTTTTTT. This sequence encodes CATSDFGGSGELFF. The J gene is TRBJ2-2, the V gene TRBV24-1, with D perhaps matching TRBD2 (6 bases). V was pared by 1 base and J by 6 bases, with 8 bases between. Looked up from germline, CDR1 is KGHDR and CDR2 is SFDVKD. This CDR3 is 14 amino acids long.

J is TRBJ1-1 and V is TRBV29-1; D unclear. Germline-derived CDR1 and CDR2 are SQVTM and ANQGSEA. V was cut by 7 bases and J by 4 bases, with 16 bases left in between. The CDR3 runs to 13 residues. CDR3 DNA sequence: TGCAGCGCAATACATTCCTCGGGCACTGAAGCTTTCTTT. It encodes CSAIHSSGTEAFF.

V usage is TRBV7-9 and J usage is TRBJ2-1, with a possible D match to TRBD2 (6 bases). Germline assignment: CDR1 SEHNR and CDR2 FQNEAQ (reference sequence). The V and J ends lost 5 bases and 10 bases respectively, with 15 bases between them. This CDR3 has 13 residues. In DNA form, the CDR3 reads TGTGCCAGCAGCAAACATAGCGGAGGCGAGCAGTTCTTC. Protein product: CASSKHSGGEQFF. The entire variable domain, with the rest obtained from reference TRBV7-9 and TRBJ2-1, is as follows: DTGVSQNPRHKITKRGQNVTFRCDPISEHNRLYWYRQTLGQGPEFLTYFQNEAQLEKSRLLSDRFSAERPKGSFSTLEIQRTEQGDSAMYLCASSKHSGGEQFFGPGTRLTVL.

In regard to this clone: One end of the junction fails to match germline, which may point to a read error. This chain connects TRBV25-1 to TRBJ2-7; the D gene is possibly TRBD1 (6 bases). The CDR3 runs 15 residues. Germline V lookup: CDR1 MGHDK, CDR2 SYGVNS. CDR3: CASTEYRVSSYEQYF. The CDR3 nucleotides read TGTGCCAGCACTGAATACAGGGTTAGCTCCTACGAGCAGTACTTC.

The gene calls are TRBV6-5 and TRBJ2-6; either TRBD1 or TRBD2 may fit D (5 bases each). CDR3 size: 15 residues. Trimming took off 9 bases at V and 0 bases at J, with 12 bases between the two ends. Germline CDR1 is MNHEY and CDR2 is SVGAGI. For the CDR3, the DNA is TGTGCCAGTGAGGGACGGCACTCTGGGGCCAACGTCCTGACTTTC. Amino acid sequence: CASEGRHSGANVLTF.

This chain uses TRBV4-2 with TRBJ2-5, with 8 bases matching TRBD1. This CDR3 comprises 17 residues. Germline CDR1 and CDR2: LGHNA and YNFKEQ. V lost 1 base, J lost 0 bases, and 7 bases stayed unmatched. The CDR3 DNA reads as TGTGCCAGCAGCCAAGGAGGGGCAGGGGGCTACCAAGAGACCCAGTACTTC. It yields the protein CASSQGGAGGYQETQYF.

The V gene is TRBV28, the J gene TRBJ1-3; D remains ambiguous. Trimming left V 3 bases short and J 0 bases short, with 9 bases between. The CDR3 consists of 15 residues. Germline-derived CDR1 and CDR2 are MDHEN and SYDVKM. The CDR3 DNA reads as TGTGCCAGCAGTTTCGGACGGCTCTCTGGAAACACCATATATTTT. It encodes CASSFGRLSGNTIYF. Full variable domain (missing parts from reference TRBV28 and TRBJ1-3): DVKVTQSSRYLVKRTGEKVFLECVQDMDHENMFWYRQDPGLGLRLIYFSYDVKMKEKGDIPEGYSVSREKKERFSLILESASTNQTSMYLCASSFGRLSGNTIYFGEGSWLTVV.

This clone was seen a handful of times. The chain couples TRBV3-1 (or the pseudogene TRBV3-2) to TRBJ2-1; the D is unclear. The CDR3 loop spans 12 amino acids. CDR1 LGHDT and CDR2 YNNKEL come from the germline V gene (reference sequence). Trimming shortened V by 4 bases and J by 6 bases, and 7 bases separated the two germline ends. CDR3 residues: CASSPRFNEQFF. DNA of the CDR3: TGTGCCAGCAGCCCCCGGTTCAATGAGCAGTTCTTC.

This clone was seen a single time. This rearrangement joins TRBV4-1 to TRBJ1-4, with D unresolved. Germline V gene sequence: CDR1 MGHRA, CDR2 YSYEKL. The germline V and J ends were trimmed by 3 bases and 4 bases, with 18 bases remaining between them. The CDR3 consists of 17 residues. The CDR3 loop reads CASSQLNPRAFNEKLFF. Written as DNA, the CDR3 is TGCGCCAGCAGCCAGCTTAACCCTAGGGCCTTTAATGAAAAACTGTTTTTT.

The V call is TRBV6-5, the J call TRBJ2-7; D possibly uses TRBD1 or TRBD2 (6 bases each). Between the trimmed V and J ends, which lost 2 bases and 4 bases, there was a span of 12 bases. This CDR3 is built from 14 residues. Looked up from germline, CDR1 is MNHEY and CDR2 is SVGAGI. The CDR3: CASSYARGPYEQYF. CDR3 sequence (DNA): TGTGCCAGCAGTTACGCACGGGGGCCTTACGAGCAGTACTTC.

In its sample, this clone was seen once. The chain recombines TRBV7-6 with TRBJ1-2, with unresolved D. V shed 5 bases and J shed 0 bases, with 13 bases lying between them. Germline V gives CDR1 SGHVS, CDR2 FNYEAQ. The length of the CDR3 is 15 residues. The CDR3 sequence: CASSPLDGANYGYTF. CDR3 DNA sequence: TGTGCCAGCAGCCCCCTGGACGGAGCTAACTATGGCTACACCTTC.

This chain uses TRBV19 with TRBJ2-7; 9 bases agree with TRBD2. The germline CDR1 and CDR2 sequences are LNHDA and SQIVND (reference sequence). V dropped 2 bases and J dropped 4; count of bases not matched to a gene: 6. The CDR3 is made up of 15 amino acids. The CDR3 here is CASSISLAGPYEQYF. CDR3 bases: TGTGCCAGTAGTATATCTCTAGCGGGGCCTTACGAGCAGTACTTC.

The gene calls are TRBV5-4 and TRBJ1-3; D gene unclear. The V gene lost 0 bases and the J gene lost 4 bases, with 8 bases spanning the gap. The CDR3 totals 14 residues. CDR1 and CDR2 (germline): SGHNT, YYREEE (reference sequence). The CDR3 coding sequence is TGTGCCAGCAGCTTGGGAGGGAGCGGAAACACCATATATTTT. Residues: CASSLGGSGNTIYF.

Turning to this clone: Other DNA sequences in the same sample also yield this CDR3. The rearrangement links TRBV7-3 to TRBJ2-5, with 7 nucleotides matching TRBD2. The V and J ends lost 3 bases and 4 bases, in that order; junction bases with no gene match: 11. Germline assignment: CDR1 SGHTA and CDR2 FQGTGA. The CDR3 totals 16 residues. The CDR3 DNA reads TGTGCCAGCAGCTTCCGGGGTGGGGGGGACGGAGAGACCCAGTACTTC. This translates into CASSFRGGGDGETQYF. Full variable domain (rest looked up from reference TRBV7-3 and TRBJ2-5): GAGVSQTPSNKVTEKGKYVELRCDPISGHTALYWYRQSLGQGPEFLIYFQGTGAADDSGLPNDRFFAVRPEGSVSTLKIQRTERGDSAVYLCASSFRGGGDGETQYFGPGTRLLVL.

The chain links TRBV13 to TRBJ1-5; D gene ambiguous. Per the germline V gene, CDR1 is PRHDT and CDR2 is FYEKMQ (reference sequence). This CDR3 spans 14 amino acids. Trimming shortened V by 0 bases and J by 9 bases, and 12 bases separated the two germline ends. The CDR3 sequence is CASSLGPAGRPQHF. CDR3 in DNA: TGTGCCAGCAGCTTAGGACCTGCGGGTCGGCCCCAGCATTTT.

The chain combines TRBV18 with TRBJ2-1; 7 nucleotides align to TRBD2. The junction had 1 base not matched to a gene; V was cut back by 5 bases and J by 6 bases. Germline assignment: CDR1 KGHSH and CDR2 LQKENI. The CDR3 has 12 residues. CDR3 residues: CASSGGGNEQFF. CDR3 sequence (DNA): TGTGCCAGCTCAGGGGGGGGCAATGAGCAGTTCTTC.

The gene calls are TRBV12-5 and TRBJ2-3; D call uncertain. Germline CDR1 and CDR2: LGHNT and FRNRAP. V lost 6 bases, J lost 4 bases, and 17 bases lay in between. The CDR3 is 15 residues long. The CDR3 nucleotides read TGTGCTAGTGGCCCCGGAGAGTTGATGGCAGATACGCAGTATTTT. It translates to CASGPGELMADTQYF.

The chain has TRBV30 and TRBJ2-5, with 7 bases that match TRBD2. CDR1 GTSNPN and CDR2 SVGIG come from the germline V gene (reference sequence). The V segment lost 3 bases and the J segment 5 bases; nucleotides outside the gene matches: 3. The CDR3 totals 12 residues. The DNA for the CDR3 is TGTGCCTGGAGGGGGGGGTTGGAGACCCAGTACTTC. Translating gives CAWRGGLETQYF.

The chain is built from TRBV19 and TRBJ1-6; perhaps TRBD1 as D (6 bases). CDR1 is LNHDA, CDR2 SQIVND, per germline (reference sequence). V shed 2 bases and J shed 9 bases, with 17 bases lying between them. The CDR3 runs to 16 residues. CDR3 DNA sequence: TGTGCCAGTAGTATAAGGGGGACATCGGGTGGTTCACCCCTCCACTTT. This translates into CASSIRGTSGGSPLHF.

The V gene is TRBV6-5, the J gene TRBJ2-2; 8 bases align to TRBD2. Trimming at V came to 11 bases and at J to 6 bases, leaving 14 bases not matched to a gene. This CDR3 is built from 15 residues. Looked up from germline, CDR1 is MNHEY and CDR2 is SVGAGI. The chain's CDR3 is CAGSHLAGPSGELFF. The DNA for the CDR3 is TGTGCCGGATCACACCTAGCGGGCCCCTCCGGGGAGCTGTTTTTT.